These 24 T cell receptor beta chains originate from one sample sequenced in a study of T cells in Graves' hyperthyroidism and ophthalmopathy (dated by TCRdb to between 2018 and 2020). Library preparation was by multiplex PCR. TCRdb names Illumina HiSeq 2000 as the instrument used. TCR beta CDR3 regions were amplified from RNA transcripts. For the first round of RT-PCR on the TCR CDR3, the HTBI primer set was used together with the Qiagen OneStep RT-PCR kit. The raw public data were reprocessed by TCRdb itself: fastp quality trimming at Q25, MiXCR clonotype calling, in-frame beta chains only. Each CDR3 protein gets just one entry, which takes the most common genes and DNA from the rows behind it. This sample gives approximately 400,000 distinct CDR3 sequences in total; roughly 20% of them show up just once. The top ten hold 40% of the sample. Sample: blood. The receptors originated from a man aged 18-30 years with Graves' ophthalmopathy.

This rearrangement joins TRBV13 to TRBJ2-2; D uncertain. V gave up 5 bases and J gave up 9 bases, with 10 bases separating them. CDR3 length equals 12 residues. CDR1 is PRHDT and CDR2 is FYEKMQ in the germline V gene (reference sequence). In DNA, the CDR3 is TGTGCCAGCAGCCACAGTGACCGGGAGCTGTTTTTT. This codes for CASSHSDRELFF.

V and J are TRBV12-3 or TRBV12-4 and TRBJ1-5, with D tentatively TRBD1 (6 bases). The CDR3 length is 12 residues. V was trimmed by 8 bases and J by 7 bases, leaving 12 bases between them. The CDR3 DNA is TGTGCCAGCCGATTGGGGGCCCAGCCCCAGCATTTT. This gives the protein CASRLGAQPQHF.

In this sample, this clonotype turned up a few times. V gene TRBV11-2 combines with J gene TRBJ2-7; no definite D call. CDR1 and CDR2 from the germline V gene are SGHAT and FQNNGV. CDR3 length: 12 amino acids. Trimming took 10 bases from V and 2 from J, leaving 12 bases between them. The CDR3 spells CATSVGPYEQYF. CDR3 DNA: TGTGCCACCTCGGTTGGCCCCTACGAGCAGTACTTC.

This clonotype was observed a handful of times. The chain couples TRBV19 to TRBJ1-2; tentative D call: TRBD1 (6 bases). CDR3 length: 15 residues. V lost 4 bases, J lost 2 bases, and 14 bases lay in between. Germline CDR1 and CDR2: LNHDA and SQIVND (reference sequence). The CDR3 DNA reads TGTGCCAGTAGTAGGAACAGGGAGATCAACTATGGCTACACCTTC. It yields the protein CASSRNREINYGYTF.

Details on this clonotype: At one end, the junction sequence differs from germline, possibly due to a read error. The chain is built from TRBV9 and TRBJ2-7; D gene unclear. Germline assignment: CDR1 SGDLS and CDR2 YYNGEE. There are 14 residues in the CDR3. The CDR3 region has the DNA TGTGCCAGCAGCGTAGCTCCAGGCCCCTACAAGCAGTACTTC. Encoded protein: CASSVAPGPYKQYF.

The chain combines TRBV7-2 with TRBJ2-7; D might be TRBD1 or TRBD2, each matching 5 bases. V lost 2 bases, J lost 9 bases, and 26 bases lay in between. Germline lookup yields CDR1 SGHTA and CDR2 FQGNSA. CDR3 length: 17 amino acids. The CDR3 bases are TGTGCCAGCAGCTTAAGAGGGGCTCTGGAGGCTCCTACGAGGCAGTACTTC. Protein product: CASSLRGALEAPTRQYF.

This rearrangement joins TRBV28 to TRBJ2-1; TRBD2 aligns across 13 bases. Per germline, CDR1 MDHEN and CDR2 SYDVKM. Unmatched junction bases numbered 5, after V lost 6 bases and J lost 6 bases. There are 15 residues in the CDR3. The CDR3 coding sequence is TGTGCCAGCAGGGAAGGGACTAGCGGGATCAATGAGCAGTTCTTC. Translation: CASREGTSGINEQFF.

This rearrangement joins TRBV20-1 to TRBJ1-5; D ambiguous. V lost 4 bases and J lost 1, with 11 bases in between. The CDR3 loop spans 14 amino acids. The germline CDR1 and CDR2 sequences are DFQATT and SNEGSKA (reference sequence). DNA for the CDR3: TGCAGTGCTAAGGACTGGGAAAGCAATCAGCCCCAGCATTTT. It encodes CSAKDWESNQPQHF.

This clonotype occurred a few times. The chain links TRBV12-3 or TRBV12-4 to TRBJ1-3; a possible D gene is TRBD1 (5 bases). The CDR3 is 12 residues long. Trimming stripped 7 bases from V and 11 bases from J, with 15 bases between. This chain's CDR3 is CASTLDRSAIYF. CDR3 in DNA: TGTGCCAGCACCCTCGACAGATCAGCCATATATTTT.

This clonotype was detected a few times. The rearrangement joins TRBV28 to TRBJ2-7; no firm D call. This CDR3 has 14 residues. Trimming stripped 5 bases from V and 1 base from J, with 12 bases between. The germline V gene encodes CDR1 MDHEN and CDR2 SYDVKM. The CDR3 sequence is CASSRPDGSYEQYF. CDR3 nucleotides: TGTGCCAGCAGTCGCCCGGACGGTTCCTACGAGCAGTACTTC.

This clonotype was observed many times. J is TRBJ1-2 and V is TRBV3-1; D perhaps matches TRBD1 (5 bases). This CDR3 comprises 12 residues. The germline CDR1 and CDR2 sequences are LGHDT and YNNKEL (reference sequence). V was shortened by 4 bases and J by 5 bases, with 8 bases between the two germline ends. The CDR3 sequence is CASSRRQYGYTF. The CDR3 DNA is TGTGCCAGCAGCCGGAGACAGTATGGCTACACCTTC.

The rearrangement uses TRBV27 and TRBJ2-3, with 9 positions matching TRBD2. V was clipped by 8 bases and J by 0 bases; unmatched bases: 6. CDR1 and CDR2 from the germline V gene are MNHEY and SMNVEV (reference sequence). The CDR3 is 15 residues long. The CDR3 loop is CASGLAGLSTDTQYF. In DNA form, the CDR3 reads TGTGCCAGCGGTCTAGCGGGACTTAGCACAGATACGCAGTATTTT.

This clonotype was observed many times. This chain connects TRBV15 to TRBJ1-2; 7 positions match TRBD1. V was pared by 5 bases and J by 4 bases, with 4 bases of the junction left unmatched. CDR3 length: 13 residues. The V gene's germline CDR1 is LNHNV and CDR2 YYDKDF (reference sequence). CDR3 loop: CATSPRDSYGYTF. For the CDR3, the DNA is TGTGCCACCAGCCCCCGGGACAGCTATGGCTACACCTTC.

At least ten counts were recorded for this clonotype. The chain carries TRBV2 and TRBJ1-2, with TRBD1 matching over 11 bases. This CDR3 spans 15 amino acids. CDR1 is SNHLY and CDR2 is FYNNEI in the germline V gene. Trimming at V came to 6 bases and at J to 4 bases, leaving 7 bases not matched to a gene. In DNA, the CDR3 is TGTGCCAGCAGCTATGGGACAGGGGGTAGCTATGGCTACACCTTC. Protein product: CASSYGTGGSYGYTF.

This rearrangement joins TRBV20-1 to TRBJ1-2; the D gene is possibly TRBD1 (5 bases). V was cut by 5 bases and J by 5 bases, with 18 bases left in between. This CDR3 contains 14 residues. Germline CDR1 reads DFQATT; CDR2 reads SNEGSKA (reference sequence). In DNA form, the CDR3 reads TGCAGTGCTGATACCGGGACCGAAGGTTATGGCTACACCTTC. Its translation: CSADTGTEGYGYTF.

The table lists this clonotype with a few counts. CDR3 protein: CASTLGAGGVHGYTF. The CDR3 DNA reads as TGTGCCAGCACACTGGGGGCAGGGGGCGTCCATGGCTACACCTTC. The V gene is TRBV12-3 or TRBV12-4, the J gene TRBJ1-2; 8 bases match TRBD1. This CDR3 region has 15 residues. V shed 7 bases, J shed 6 bases, and the junction held 13 bases outside the gene matches.

This clonotype has a count of ten or more. The rearrangement uses TRBV7-3 and TRBJ1-2, with D possibly being TRBD1 (6 bases). This CDR3 is 14 amino acids long. The V gene's germline CDR1 is SGHTA and CDR2 FQGTGA. Trimming shortened V by 2 bases and J by 2 bases, and 9 bases separated the two germline ends. The CDR3 here is CASSLEGGNYGYTF. The CDR3, as DNA: TGTGCCAGCAGCTTAGAGGGGGGCAACTATGGCTACACCTTC. The whole variable domain, remainder taken from reference TRBV7-3 and TRBJ1-2, is GAGVSQTPSNKVTEKGKYVELRCDPISGHTALYWYRQSLGQGPEFLIYFQGTGAADDSGLPNDRFFAVRPEGSVSTLKIQRTERGDSAVYLCASSLEGGNYGYTFGSGTRLTVV.

The chain combines TRBV29-1 with TRBJ1-1, with D possibly matching TRBD1 (6 bases). Trimming left V 4 bases short and J 4 bases short, with 10 bases between. The germline V gene encodes CDR1 SQVTM and CDR2 ANQGSEA. The CDR3 extends over 12 amino acids. CDR3 nucleotides: TGCAGCGTTGTTGGAGGGGGCACTGAAGCTTTCTTT. It translates to CSVVGGGTEAFF.

The V call is TRBV4-1, the J call TRBJ1-5; D is undetermined. Between the trimmed V and J ends, which lost 2 bases and 5 bases, there was a span of 10 bases. This CDR3 has 14 amino acids. Per germline, CDR1 MGHRA and CDR2 YSYEKL. The CDR3 DNA is TGCGCCAGCAGCCAAAGCCGATGGGATCAGCCCCAGCATTTT. It specifies CASSQSRWDQPQHF.

This clonotype was seen a few times. This chain links TRBV5-4 with TRBJ2-5; tentative D call: TRBD1 (6 bases). The CDR3 loop spans 13 amino acids. In germline, CDR1 is SGHNT, CDR2 YYREEE (reference sequence). The germline V and J ends were trimmed by 3 bases and 3 bases, with 9 bases remaining between them. The CDR3 DNA is TGTGCCAGCAGCTCACAGGGAGAAGAGACCCAGTACTTC. Residues: CASSSQGEETQYF.

This clonotype was observed at least ten times. The rearrangement joins TRBV2 to TRBJ2-7, with TRBD2 matching over 9 bases. Germline V gene lookup returns CDR1 SNHLY and CDR2 FYNNEI. The trim removed 7 bases at V and 4 bases at J, leaving 11 bases unmatched. The CDR3 consists of 15 residues. CDR3 sequence: CASKTEGLADYEQYF. DNA for the CDR3: TGTGCCAGCAAGACAGAGGGACTAGCAGATTACGAGCAGTACTTC.

This clonotype was recorded many times. The chain recombines TRBV20-1 with TRBJ2-3, with 11 bases matching TRBD1. The germline V gene has CDR1 DFQATT and CDR2 SNEGSKA (reference sequence). There are 16 residues in the CDR3. V lost 7 bases to trimming and J lost 3 bases; unmatched junction nucleotides: 12. CDR3 coding DNA: TGCAGTGTTGTCGCCCCGGGACAGGGGGGGACAGATACGCAGTATTTT. It codes for CSVVAPGQGGTDTQYF.

Many counts were recorded for this clonotype. The CDR3 sequence is CASSRQGAYEQFF. CDR3 sequence (DNA): TGTGCCAGCAGCCGGCAGGGGGCATACGAGCAGTTCTTC. The chain is built from TRBV3-1 and TRBJ2-1; 8 bases fit TRBD1. Germline CDR1 reads LGHDT; CDR2 reads YNNKEL (reference sequence). This CDR3 is built from 13 residues. V gave up 4 bases and J gave up 10 bases; unmatched junction bases: 6.

This clonotype came up a few times. This chain links TRBV19 with TRBJ2-2; 9 nucleotides match TRBD1. Germline V gene data show CDR1 as LNHDA and CDR2 as SQIVND (reference sequence). The length of the CDR3 is 14 residues. V trimming: 6 bases; J trimming: 6 bases; junction bases outside the gene matches: 5. CDR3 loop: CASSWDRVAGELFF. The CDR3 DNA reads TGTGCCAGTAGCTGGGACAGGGTGGCCGGGGAGCTGTTTTTT. The full variable domain, completed using reference TRBV19 and TRBJ2-2, is DGGITQSPKYLFRKEGQNVTLSCEQNLNHDAMYWYRQDPGQGLRLIYYSQIVNDFQKGDIAEGYSVSREKKESFPLTVTSAQKNPTAFYLCASSWDRVAGELFFGEGSRLTVL.